What follows are 11 T cell receptor beta chains derived from one specimen sequenced in a study of a mutant IDH1 vaccine in newly diagnosed glioma. Time point defined: baseline, week 1 (first vaccination visit). The treatment here: pre-vaccination baseline after standard-of-care therapy. Libraries were prepared by immunoSEQ multiplex PCR; TCRdb keeps only in-frame clonotypes and omits some of them. The sample records 25,000 to 35,000 clones, approximately 80% being singletons. The sequences come from PBMCs, collected from a glioma patient treated with radiotherapy, temozolomide or both. Receptors were obtained from a man aged 25 to 40 with glioma.

This chain joins TRBV30 and TRBJ1-2, with D unclear. Germline CDR1 reads GTSNPN; CDR2 reads SVGIG (reference sequence). This CDR3 is 11 amino acids long. Trimming removed 3 bases from V and 2 bases from J, with 4 bases in between. The CDR3 region is CAWRVNYGYTF. Written as DNA, the CDR3 is TGTGCCTGGAGGGTGAACTATGGCTACACCTTC.

This clone was observed once. The rearrangement uses TRBV9 and TRBJ1-2; possible D gene TRBD1, 5 bases. From germline, CDR1 is SGDLS and CDR2 YYNGEE. This CDR3 spans 15 amino acids. Trimming removed 0 bases from V and 3 bases from J, with 12 bases in between. CDR3: CASSVDEGNDYGYTF. The CDR3 DNA reads TGTGCCAGCAGCGTAGATGAGGGGAACGACTATGGCTACACCTTC.

The table lists this clone with a few counts. The gene calls are TRBV30 and TRBJ2-3; maybe TRBD2 (7 bases). This CDR3 comprises 19 residues. The germline V and J ends were trimmed by 2 bases and 4 bases, with 28 bases remaining between them. CDR1 is GTSNPN and CDR2 is SVGIG in the germline V gene (reference sequence). This chain's CDR3 is CAWSPFAGALLPSADTQYF. The CDR3 coding sequence is TGTGCCTGGAGTCCGTTCGCGGGGGCCCTTCTACCGTCGGCAGATACGCAGTATTTT.

The chain has TRBV5-1 and TRBJ2-7, with 9 bases aligning to TRBD1. The CDR3 consists of 15 residues. J was trimmed by 3 bases and V by 0 bases; bases with no gene match: 4. Per the germline V gene, CDR1 is SGHRS and CDR2 is YFSETQ. The DNA of the CDR3 is TGCGCCAGCAGCTTGGCCGGGACAGGGAACTACGAGCAGTACTTC. This gives the protein CASSLAGTGNYEQYF.

The chain employs TRBV30 and TRBJ2-1; D unclear. V dropped 2 bases and J dropped 5 bases, with 7 bases sitting between them. The CDR3 has 12 amino acids. Germline values: CDR1 GTSNPN, CDR2 SVGIG (reference sequence). The CDR3 nucleotides are TGTGCCTGGAGTCCCTTAGACAATGAGCAGTTCTTC. This translates into CAWSPLDNEQFF.

In regard to this clone: Other DNA sequences in this specimen translate into the identical CDR3. This chain uses TRBV6-5 with TRBJ1-5; unclear D gene. This CDR3 contains 15 residues. V lost 0 bases, J lost 1 base, and 7 bases lay in between. Germline CDR1 is MNHEY and CDR2 is SVGAGI. As DNA, the CDR3 is TGTGCCAGCAGTTACTCGAGGCAGAGCAATCAGCCCCAGCATTTT. Its translation is CASSYSRQSNQPQHF.

This chain joins TRBV11-2 and TRBJ1-5; D is unclear. Germline CDR1 SGHAT, CDR2 FQNNGV. The V end was cut by 0 bases, the J end by 4 bases, with 10 bases between. The CDR3 is 15 residues long. This chain's CDR3 is CASSLDGRVNQPQHF. CDR3 bases: TGTGCCAGCAGCTTAGATGGAAGGGTTAATCAGCCCCAGCATTTT.

The rearrangement links TRBV7-6 to TRBJ1-4; 10 bases align to TRBD1. The germline V gene has CDR1 SGHVS and CDR2 FNYEAQ. The CDR3 is 15 residues long. V trimming: 3 bases; J trimming: 8 bases; junction bases outside the gene matches: 6. CDR3 DNA: TGTGCCAGCAGCTTGTCGACAGGGGGCAGGGAAAAACTGTTTTTT. This encodes CASSLSTGGREKLFF.

This chain uses TRBV5-4 with TRBJ2-1; 16 bases match TRBD2. Trimming at V came to 4 bases and at J to 9 bases, leaving 13 bases not matched to a gene. Germline V gene data show CDR1 as SGHNT and CDR2 as YYREEE (reference sequence). The CDR3 runs 18 residues. The CDR3 is CASSPGTSGRAGGVEQFF. The CDR3 DNA reads TGTGCCAGCAGCCCCGGGACTAGCGGGAGGGCCGGGGGGGTTGAGCAGTTCTTC.

The chain carries TRBV29-1 and TRBJ2-7, with D maybe TRBD2 (5 bases). V gave up 4 bases and J gave up 1 base, with 11 bases separating them. Germline CDR1 is SQVTM and CDR2 is ANQGSEA. The CDR3 runs 13 residues. The CDR3, as DNA: TGCAGCGTTGCCTTCGGGGTATCCTACGAGCAGTACTTC. Its translation is CSVAFGVSYEQYF.

The rearrangement joins TRBV19 to TRBJ1-5; TRBD1 agrees at 9 bases. The CDR3 has 14 amino acids. Germline CDR1 and CDR2: LNHDA and SQIVND (reference sequence). The ends lost 4 bases at V and 4 bases at J; junction bases unmatched: 2. Here the CDR3 DNA reads TGTGCCAGTAGTACCGGGACAGGGAATCAGCCCCAGCATTTT. This gives the protein CASSTGTGNQPQHF. The full variable domain, rest sourced from reference TRBV19 and TRBJ1-5, is DGGITQSPKYLFRKEGQNVTLSCEQNLNHDAMYWYRQDPGQGLRLIYYSQIVNDFQKGDIAEGYSVSREKKESFPLTVTSAQKNPTAFYLCASSTGTGNQPQHFGDGTRLSIL.